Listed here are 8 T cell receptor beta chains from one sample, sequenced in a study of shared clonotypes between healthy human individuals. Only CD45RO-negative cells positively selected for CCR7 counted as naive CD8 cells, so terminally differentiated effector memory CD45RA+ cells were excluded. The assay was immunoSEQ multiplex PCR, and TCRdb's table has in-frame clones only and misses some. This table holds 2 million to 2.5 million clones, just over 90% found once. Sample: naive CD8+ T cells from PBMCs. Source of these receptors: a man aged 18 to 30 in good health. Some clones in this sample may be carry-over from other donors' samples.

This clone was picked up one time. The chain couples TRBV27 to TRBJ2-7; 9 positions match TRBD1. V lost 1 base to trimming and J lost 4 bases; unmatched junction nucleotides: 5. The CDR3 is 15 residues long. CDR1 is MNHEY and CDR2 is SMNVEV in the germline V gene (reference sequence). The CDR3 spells CASSLLGTGNYEQYF. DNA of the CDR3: TGTGCCAGCAGTTTATTAGGGACAGGGAATTACGAGCAGTACTTC.

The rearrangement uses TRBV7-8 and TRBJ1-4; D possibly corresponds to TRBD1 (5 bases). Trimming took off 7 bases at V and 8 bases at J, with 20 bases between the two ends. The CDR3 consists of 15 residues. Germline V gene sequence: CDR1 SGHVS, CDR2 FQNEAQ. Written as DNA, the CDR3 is TGTGCCAGCACTATGGTTGTGGGGCTAGGGGAAAAACTGTTTTTT. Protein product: CASTMVVGLGEKLFF.

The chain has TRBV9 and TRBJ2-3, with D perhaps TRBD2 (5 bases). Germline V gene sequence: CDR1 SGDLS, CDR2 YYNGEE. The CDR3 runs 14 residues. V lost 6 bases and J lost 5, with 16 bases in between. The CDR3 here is CASTESGYEDTQYF. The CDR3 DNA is TGTGCCAGCACCGAATCGGGGTATGAAGATACGCAGTATTTT.

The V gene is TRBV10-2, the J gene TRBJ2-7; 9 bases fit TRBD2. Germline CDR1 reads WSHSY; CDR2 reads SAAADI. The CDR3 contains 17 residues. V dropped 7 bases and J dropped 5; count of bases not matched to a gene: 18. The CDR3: CASTATSGDPAVHEQYF. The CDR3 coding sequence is TGCGCCAGCACCGCGACTAGCGGAGACCCCGCGGTCCACGAGCAGTACTTC.

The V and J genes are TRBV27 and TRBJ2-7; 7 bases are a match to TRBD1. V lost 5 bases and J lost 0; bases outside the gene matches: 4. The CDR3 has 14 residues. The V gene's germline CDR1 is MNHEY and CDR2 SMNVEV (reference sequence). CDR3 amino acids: CASSDRVFSYEQYF. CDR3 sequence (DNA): TGTGCCAGCAGTGACAGGGTTTTCTCCTACGAGCAGTACTTC.

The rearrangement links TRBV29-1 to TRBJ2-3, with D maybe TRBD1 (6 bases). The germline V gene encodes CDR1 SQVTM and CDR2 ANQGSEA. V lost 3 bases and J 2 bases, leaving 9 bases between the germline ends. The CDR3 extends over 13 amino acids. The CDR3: CSVDDRHTDTQYF. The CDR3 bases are TGCAGCGTTGATGACAGGCACACAGATACGCAGTATTTT.

The DNA for the CDR3 is TGTGCCATCAGTTCGGGACAGGGGGTTAATGAGCAGTTCTTC. This sequence encodes CAISSGQGVNEQFF. V usage is TRBV10-3 and J usage is TRBJ2-1; TRBD1 aligns across 11 bases. Germline trimming cut 5 bases from V and 7 bases from J; bases unmatched to any gene: 4. The CDR3 sequence is 14 residues long. Per the germline V gene, CDR1 is ENHRY and CDR2 is SYGVKD.

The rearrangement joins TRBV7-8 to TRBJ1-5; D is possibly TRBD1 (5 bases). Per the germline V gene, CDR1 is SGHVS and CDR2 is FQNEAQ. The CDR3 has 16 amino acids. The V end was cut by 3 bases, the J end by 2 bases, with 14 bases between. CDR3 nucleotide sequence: TGTGCCAGCAGCTTCAATATAGGGGACGGCAATCAGCCCCAGCATTTT. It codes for CASSFNIGDGNQPQHF.